A single sample gave rise to the 26 T cell receptor beta chains below, sequenced in a study of cytomegalovirus exposure and HLA in healthy donors. PCR primers comprised 60 Vbeta and 13 Jbeta primers. Profiled with immunoSEQ multiplex PCR; TCRdb holds only in-frame clones, not every one. In the table there are about 160,000 clones, around 70% of which are singletons. Specimen: PBMCs. These receptors were collected from a man aged 18 to 29 in good health and CMV-seropositive.

The V gene is TRBV30, the J gene TRBJ1-3; 7 nucleotides agree with TRBD1. V dropped 2 bases and J dropped 0; count of bases not matched to a gene: 4. CDR1 and CDR2 from the germline V gene are GTSNPN and SVGIG (reference sequence). The CDR3 is 15 amino acids. The CDR3 bases are TGTGCCTGGAGTTACAGGGGTGGCTCTGGAAACACCATATATTTT. Its protein product is CAWSYRGGSGNTIYF.

V is TRBV2 and J is TRBJ2-3, with 9 bases that match TRBD2. The CDR3 totals 16 residues. The germline CDR1 and CDR2 sequences are SNHLY and FYNNEI. With V trimmed by 6 bases and J by 0 bases, 7 bases remained unmatched. The chain's CDR3 is CASRLGAGGSTDTQYF. CDR3 nucleotide sequence: TGTGCCAGCAGGCTCGGAGCGGGGGGTAGCACAGATACGCAGTATTTT.

This clone has a single count. This rearrangement joins TRBV19 to TRBJ2-1; possibly TRBD2 for D (5 bases). From germline, CDR1 is LNHDA and CDR2 SQIVND (reference sequence). Trimming removed 3 bases from V and 9 bases from J, with 9 bases in between. This CDR3 is built from 12 residues. The chain's CDR3 is CASSMRVGEQFF. Here the CDR3 DNA reads TGTGCCAGTAGTATGCGGGTTGGTGAGCAGTTCTTC.

The V gene is TRBV28, the J gene TRBJ2-2; 7 nucleotides align to TRBD1. The CDR3 loop spans 16 amino acids. The J segment lost 4 bases and the V segment lost 5 bases, leaving 10 bases of the junction unmatched. In germline, CDR1 is MDHEN, CDR2 SYDVKM. This CDR3 is CASSGRDSGFTGELFF. The CDR3 DNA reads TGTGCCAGCAGTGGACGGGACAGCGGATTCACCGGGGAGCTGTTTTTT.

The rearrangement joins TRBV5-6 to TRBJ2-7; 9 bases agree with TRBD2. The CDR3 runs 15 residues. With V trimmed by 2 bases and J by 5 bases, 8 bases remained unmatched. The V gene's germline CDR1 is SGHDT and CDR2 YYEEEE. The CDR3: CASSFGGRAFNEQYV. Here the CDR3 DNA reads TGTGCCAGCAGCTTTGGCGGGAGGGCCTTTAACGAGCAGTACGTC.

The chain employs TRBV7-9 and TRBJ2-1, with 11 bases identical to TRBD2. V was clipped by 3 bases and J by 0 bases; unmatched bases: 1. Germline V gene lookup returns CDR1 SEHNR and CDR2 FQNEAQ (reference sequence). The CDR3 consists of 16 residues. The DNA for the CDR3 is TGTGCCAGCAGCTTTAGCGGGGGGGCCTCCTACAATGAGCAGTTCTTC. Its protein is CASSFSGGASYNEQFF.

This clone came up a few times. This sequence joins TRBV4-2 and TRBJ1-5; TRBD1 matches at 9 bases. V trimming: 1 base; J trimming: 0 bases; junction bases outside the gene matches: 1. Looked up from germline, CDR1 is LGHNA and CDR2 is YNFKEQ. The CDR3 covers 16 residues. The CDR3 is CASSQGQGGSNQPQHF. CDR3 DNA sequence: TGTGCCAGCAGCCAAGGACAGGGGGGTAGCAATCAGCCCCAGCATTTT.

The chain employs TRBV27 and TRBJ1-1; D is unresolved. Germline values: CDR1 MNHEY, CDR2 SMNVEV (reference sequence). V lost 6 bases, J lost 5 bases, and 16 bases lay in between. This CDR3 spans 14 amino acids. CDR3: CASRGHVGRTEAFF. The CDR3 DNA follows: TGTGCCAGCAGAGGGCATGTGGGGAGGACTGAAGCTTTCTTT.

The J gene is TRBJ1-1, the V gene TRBV7-2; TRBD1 matches 9 bases. Trimming cost V 5 bases and J 4 bases; bases outside gene matches: 11. This CDR3 has 16 residues. Germline loops: CDR1 SGHTA, CDR2 FQGNSA. CDR3 protein: CASSVPPGQGGTEAFF. The CDR3 region has the DNA TGTGCCAGCAGCGTACCACCGGGACAGGGAGGCACTGAAGCTTTCTTT.

This clone was found a few times. The chain carries TRBV30 and TRBJ1-1, with D unclear. Germline values: CDR1 GTSNPN, CDR2 SVGIG (reference sequence). CDR3 size: 15 residues. The V and J ends lost 4 bases and 1 base respectively, with 16 bases between them. The CDR3 DNA follows: TGTGCCTGGACTACAAGCAGGCGTAGGAACACTGAAGCTTTCTTT. Residues: CAWTTSRRRNTEAFF.

The V and J genes are TRBV5-6 and TRBJ2-2, with 10 bases lining up with TRBD1. The germline CDR1 and CDR2 sequences are SGHDT and YYEEEE. The CDR3 covers 18 residues. V trimming: 0 bases; J trimming: 0 bases; junction bases outside the gene matches: 5. The DNA for the CDR3 is TGTGCCAGCAGCTTGGGCGGGACAGGGGCGCCGAACACCGGGGAGCTGTTTTTT. This encodes CASSLGGTGAPNTGELFF.

This clone has a handful of counts. The chain is built from TRBV7-2 and TRBJ1-5, with TRBD1 as a possible D gene (5 bases). The CDR3 covers 17 residues. The germline V gene has CDR1 SGHTA and CDR2 FQGNSA. The V end lost 0 bases, the J end lost 2 bases, and 14 bases lay between the germline ends. DNA for the CDR3: TGTGCCAGCAGCTTAGCGCGTCAGGGCCTAGGCAATCAGCCCCAGCATTTT. Translated: CASSLARQGLGNQPQHF.

The V and J genes are TRBV4-1 and TRBJ1-2; 7 bases fit TRBD1. This CDR3 has 16 residues. Looked up from germline, CDR1 is MGHRA and CDR2 is YSYEKL. Trimming removed 0 bases from V and 4 bases from J; junction bases left unmatched: 8. CDR3 nucleotides: TGCGCCAGCAGCCAAGAGGGACAGCCAGATCTCTATGGCTACACCTTC. Protein sequence: CASSQEGQPDLYGYTF.

The chain employs TRBV4-1 and TRBJ1-1, with D possibly being TRBD1 (6 bases). Germline V gives CDR1 MGHRA, CDR2 YSYEKL. Trimming took 2 bases from V and 2 from J, leaving 18 bases between them. The CDR3 runs to 17 residues. For the CDR3, the DNA is TGCGCCAGCAGCCAATCATCACTCAAGGACAGTAACACTGAAGCTTTCTTT. As protein: CASSQSSLKDSNTEAFF.

This chain joins TRBV6-1 and TRBJ2-1; 9 bases fit TRBD2. V trimming: 8 bases; J trimming: 7 bases; junction bases outside the gene matches: 9. CDR3 length: 14 amino acids. Germline lookup yields CDR1 MNHNS and CDR2 SASEGT. CDR3 sequence: CASEEGLAANEQFF. CDR3 nucleotide sequence: TGTGCCAGCGAAGAGGGACTAGCAGCTAATGAGCAGTTCTTC.

The chain employs TRBV2 and TRBJ2-2; D not certain. The germline V gene encodes CDR1 SNHLY and CDR2 FYNNEI. The CDR3 has 11 amino acids. V dropped 6 bases and J dropped 8 bases, with 7 bases sitting between them. The CDR3 reads CASRSRGELFF. The CDR3 nucleotides are TGTGCCAGCAGGAGTCGGGGGGAGCTGTTTTTT.

The V and J genes are TRBV28 and TRBJ2-7, with TRBD1 as a possible D gene (6 bases). The germline CDR1 and CDR2 sequences are MDHEN and SYDVKM. The germline V and J ends were trimmed by 3 bases and 3 bases, with 12 bases remaining between them. The CDR3 runs to 14 residues. In DNA form, the CDR3 reads TGTGCCAGCAGTTTGACAGGAGACCTCTACGAGCAGTACGTC. Its protein product is CASSLTGDLYEQYV.

The rearrangement uses TRBV4-1 and TRBJ2-7; TRBD1 agrees at 9 bases. CDR1 MGHRA and CDR2 YSYEKL come from the germline V gene. V shed 3 bases and J 5 bases; nucleotides not matched to a gene: 8. The CDR3 is 15 amino acids. This CDR3 is CASSHPPGQGDEQYV. DNA of the CDR3: TGCGCCAGCAGCCACCCTCCGGGACAGGGCGACGAGCAGTACGTC.

The rearrangement joins TRBV7-8 to TRBJ1-3; 7 positions agree with TRBD1. The germline V gene has CDR1 SGHVS and CDR2 FQNEAQ. V dropped 4 bases and J dropped 2; count of bases not matched to a gene: 8. The CDR3 length is 16 residues. CDR3 residues: CASSSHPQGPGNTIYF. The CDR3 DNA sequence: TGTGCCAGCAGCTCCCACCCACAGGGGCCTGGAAACACCATATATTTT.

The rearrangement links TRBV7-2 to TRBJ2-7, with 12 bases fitting TRBD2. This CDR3 comprises 14 residues. J lost 4 bases, V lost 5 bases, and 3 bases had no gene match. Germline CDR1 SGHTA, CDR2 FQGNSA. The CDR3 spells CASSPGLAGYEQYV. CDR3 sequence (DNA): TGTGCCAGCAGCCCCGGACTAGCGGGGTACGAGCAGTACGTC.

The chain combines TRBV6-5 with TRBJ1-1; perhaps TRBD1 as D (5 bases). The V end was cut by 1 base, the J end by 8 bases, with 11 bases between. The CDR3 is made up of 13 amino acids. Germline V lookup: CDR1 MNHEY, CDR2 SVGAGI. As DNA, the CDR3 is TGTGCCAGCAGTTACTATCGGGGGTTAGAAGCTTTCTTT. Protein: CASSYYRGLEAFF.

This rearrangement joins TRBV4-1 to TRBJ2-6; D gene uncertain. Germline lookup yields CDR1 MGHRA and CDR2 YSYEKL. CDR3 length: 14 amino acids. V was pared by 4 bases and J by 4 bases, with 8 bases between. The CDR3 loop reads CASSRERGANVLTF. For the CDR3, the DNA is TGCGCCAGCAGCCGAGAGAGGGGGGCCAACGTCCTGACTTTC.

This clone was seen a single time. The genes are TRBV5-6 and TRBJ2-3, with D possibly being TRBD1 (5 bases). Trimming left V 5 bases short and J 0 bases short, with 13 bases between. Germline loops: CDR1 SGHDT, CDR2 YYEEEE. This CDR3 is built from 15 residues. CDR3 in amino acids: CASSFFAGSTDTQYF. In DNA, the CDR3 is TGTGCCAGCAGTTTCTTTGCAGGGAGCACAGATACGCAGTATTTT. Supplemented by reference TRBV5-6 and TRBJ2-3, the full variable domain reads DAGVTQSPTHLIKTRGQQVTLRCSPKSGHDTVSWYQQALGQGPQFIFQYYEEEERQRGNFPDRFSGHQFPNYSSELNVNALLLGDSALYLCASSFFAGSTDTQYFGPGTRLTVL.

J is TRBJ1-2 and V is TRBV15, with D perhaps TRBD1 (6 bases). Deletions cut 2 bases from V and 2 bases from J, with 9 bases between. Germline assignment: CDR1 LNHNV and CDR2 YYDKDF (reference sequence). The length of the CDR3 is 14 residues. The CDR3 region is CATSRNRVNYGYTF. DNA for the CDR3: TGTGCCACCAGCAGAAACAGGGTAAACTATGGCTACACCTTC.

This clone showed up just a few times. This chain links TRBV11-2 with TRBJ1-5; maybe TRBD1 (6 bases). Germline V gives CDR1 SGHAT, CDR2 FQNNGV. V was trimmed by 1 base and J by 0 bases, leaving 7 bases between them. This CDR3 comprises 15 residues. The CDR3 here is CASSLGTASNQPQHF. The CDR3 DNA is TGTGCCAGCAGCTTAGGGACAGCTAGCAATCAGCCCCAGCATTTT.

Only a few counts were recorded for this clone. V is TRBV7-9 and J is TRBJ1-6, with 7 bases lining up with TRBD1. The CDR3 contains 15 residues. Germline V gene sequence: CDR1 SEHNR, CDR2 FQNEAQ (reference sequence). J was trimmed by 7 bases and V by 4 bases; bases with no gene match: 7. The CDR3 loop is CASSSEGAGNSPLHF. DNA for the CDR3: TGTGCCAGCAGCTCCGAGGGGGCAGGCAATTCACCCCTCCACTTT.